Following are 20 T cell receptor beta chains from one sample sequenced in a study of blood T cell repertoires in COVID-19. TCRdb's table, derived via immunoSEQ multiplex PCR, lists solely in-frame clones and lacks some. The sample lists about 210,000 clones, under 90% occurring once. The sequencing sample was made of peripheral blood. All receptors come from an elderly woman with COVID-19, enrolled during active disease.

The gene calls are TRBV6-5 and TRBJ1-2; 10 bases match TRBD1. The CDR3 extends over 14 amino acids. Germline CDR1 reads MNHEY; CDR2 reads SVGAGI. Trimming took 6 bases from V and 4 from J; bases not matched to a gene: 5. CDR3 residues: CASRSGTGAYGYTF. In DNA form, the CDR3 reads TGTGCCAGCAGATCCGGGACAGGGGCCTATGGCTACACCTTC.

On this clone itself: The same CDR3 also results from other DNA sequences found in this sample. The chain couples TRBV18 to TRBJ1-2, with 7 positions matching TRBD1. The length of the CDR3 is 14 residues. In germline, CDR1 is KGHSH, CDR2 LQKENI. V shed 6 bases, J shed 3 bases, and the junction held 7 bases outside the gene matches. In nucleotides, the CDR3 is TGTGCCAGCTCGCCTACAACAGGGGACTATGGCTACACCTTC. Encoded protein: CASSPTTGDYGYTF.

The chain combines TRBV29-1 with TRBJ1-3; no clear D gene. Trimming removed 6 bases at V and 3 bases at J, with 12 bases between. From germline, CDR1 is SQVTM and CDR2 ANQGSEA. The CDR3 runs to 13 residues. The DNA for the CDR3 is TGCAGCGTCACTCGGGGTAATGGAAACACCATATATTTT. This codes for CSVTRGNGNTIYF.

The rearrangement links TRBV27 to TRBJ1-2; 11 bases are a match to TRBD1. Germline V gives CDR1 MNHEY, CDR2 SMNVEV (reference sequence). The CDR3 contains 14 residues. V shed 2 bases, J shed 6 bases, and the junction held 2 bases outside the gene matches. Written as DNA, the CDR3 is TGTGCCAGCAGTTTAAAGGACAGGGGGCATGGCTACACCTTC. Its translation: CASSLKDRGHGYTF.

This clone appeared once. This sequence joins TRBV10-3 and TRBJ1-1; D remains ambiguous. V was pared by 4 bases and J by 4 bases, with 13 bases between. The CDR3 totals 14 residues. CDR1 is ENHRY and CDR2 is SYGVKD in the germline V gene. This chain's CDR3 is CAISGQIGGTEAFF. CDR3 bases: TGTGCCATCAGTGGACAAATTGGAGGCACTGAAGCTTTCTTT.

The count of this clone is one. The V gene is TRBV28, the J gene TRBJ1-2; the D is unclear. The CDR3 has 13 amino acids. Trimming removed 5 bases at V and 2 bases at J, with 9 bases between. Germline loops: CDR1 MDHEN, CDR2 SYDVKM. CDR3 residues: CASSITVNYGYTF. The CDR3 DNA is TGTGCCAGCAGTATCACAGTGAACTATGGCTACACCTTC.

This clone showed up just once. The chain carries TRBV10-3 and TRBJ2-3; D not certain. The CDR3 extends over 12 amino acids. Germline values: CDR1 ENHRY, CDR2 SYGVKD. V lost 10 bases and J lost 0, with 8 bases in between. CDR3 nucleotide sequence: TGTGCCACATCACTCAGCACAGATACGCAGTATTTT. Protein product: CATSLSTDTQYF.

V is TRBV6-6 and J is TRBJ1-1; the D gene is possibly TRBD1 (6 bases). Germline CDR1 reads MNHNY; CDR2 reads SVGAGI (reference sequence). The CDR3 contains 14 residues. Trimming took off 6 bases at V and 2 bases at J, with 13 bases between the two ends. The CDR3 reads CASSPQGLNTEAFF. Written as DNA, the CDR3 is TGTGCCAGCAGCCCCCAGGGGTTAAACACTGAAGCTTTCTTT.

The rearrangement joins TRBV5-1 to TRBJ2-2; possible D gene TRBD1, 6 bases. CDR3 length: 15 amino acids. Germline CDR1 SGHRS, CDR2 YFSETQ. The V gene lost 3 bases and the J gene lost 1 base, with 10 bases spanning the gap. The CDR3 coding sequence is TGCGCCAGCAGCTCAGGGGTTCTGAACACCGGGGAGCTGTTTTTT. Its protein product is CASSSGVLNTGELFF.

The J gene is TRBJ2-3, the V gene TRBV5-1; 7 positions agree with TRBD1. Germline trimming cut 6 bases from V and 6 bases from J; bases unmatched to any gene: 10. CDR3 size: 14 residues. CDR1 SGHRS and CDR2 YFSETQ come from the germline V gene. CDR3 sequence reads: CASNRQGSPDTQYF. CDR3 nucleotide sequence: TGCGCCAGCAACCGACAGGGCTCCCCGGATACGCAGTATTTT.

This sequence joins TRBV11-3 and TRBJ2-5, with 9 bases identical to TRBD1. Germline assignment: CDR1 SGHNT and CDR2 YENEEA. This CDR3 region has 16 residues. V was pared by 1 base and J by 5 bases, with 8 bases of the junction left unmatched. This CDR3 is CASSLGSTGGVETQYF. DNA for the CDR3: TGTGCCAGCAGCTTAGGGTCGACAGGGGGAGTTGAGACCCAGTACTTC. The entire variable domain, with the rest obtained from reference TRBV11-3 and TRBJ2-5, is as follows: EAGVVQSPRYKIIEKKQPVAFWCNPISGHNTLYWYLQNLGQGPELLIRYENEEAVDDSQLPKDRFSAERLKGVDSTLKIQPAELGDSAVYLCASSLGSTGGVETQYFGPGTRLLVL.

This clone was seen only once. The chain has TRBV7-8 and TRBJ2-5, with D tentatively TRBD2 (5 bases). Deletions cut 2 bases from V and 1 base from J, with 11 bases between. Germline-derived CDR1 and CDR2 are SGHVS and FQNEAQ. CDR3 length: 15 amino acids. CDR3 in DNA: TGTGCCAGCAGCTTAATAGCGAGAGGCCAAGAGACCCAGTACTTC. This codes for CASSLIARGQETQYF.

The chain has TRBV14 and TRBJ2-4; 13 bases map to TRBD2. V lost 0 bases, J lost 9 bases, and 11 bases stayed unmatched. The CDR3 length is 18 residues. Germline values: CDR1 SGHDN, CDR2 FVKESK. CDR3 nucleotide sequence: TGTGCCAGCAGCCAAGATTTTGGGACTAGCGGGGTCTTGGGCATTCAGTACTTC. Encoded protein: CASSQDFGTSGVLGIQYF.

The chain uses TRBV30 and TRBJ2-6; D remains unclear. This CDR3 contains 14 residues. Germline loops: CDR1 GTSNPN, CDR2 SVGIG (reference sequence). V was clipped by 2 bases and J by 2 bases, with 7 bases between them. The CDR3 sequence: CAWSFATGANVLTF. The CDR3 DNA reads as TGTGCCTGGAGTTTTGCGACTGGGGCCAACGTCCTGACTTTC.

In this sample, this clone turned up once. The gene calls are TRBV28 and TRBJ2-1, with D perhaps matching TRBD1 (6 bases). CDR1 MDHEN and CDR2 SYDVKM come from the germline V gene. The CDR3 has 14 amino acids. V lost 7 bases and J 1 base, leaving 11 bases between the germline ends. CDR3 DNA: TGTGCCAGCACCGAGAGGGGGTCCTACAATGAGCAGTTCTTC. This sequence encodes CASTERGSYNEQFF.

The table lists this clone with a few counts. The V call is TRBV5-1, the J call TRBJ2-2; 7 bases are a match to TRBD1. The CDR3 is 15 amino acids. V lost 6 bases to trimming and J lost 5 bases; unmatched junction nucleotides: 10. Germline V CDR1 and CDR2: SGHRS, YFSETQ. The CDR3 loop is CASNRRDRGTGELFF. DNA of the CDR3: TGCGCCAGCAACCGCCGGGACAGAGGGACCGGGGAGCTGTTTTTT.

The CDR3 region has the DNA TGCGCCAGCAGCTTGCCTAGCGGAGGCTACAATGAGCAGTTCTTC. Residues: CASSLPSGGYNEQFF. This sequence joins TRBV5-1 and TRBJ2-1, with 7 bases matching TRBD2. Germline V gene lookup returns CDR1 SGHRS and CDR2 YFSETQ. The V and J ends lost 1 base and 3 bases, in that order; junction bases with no gene match: 4. The CDR3 has 15 amino acids.

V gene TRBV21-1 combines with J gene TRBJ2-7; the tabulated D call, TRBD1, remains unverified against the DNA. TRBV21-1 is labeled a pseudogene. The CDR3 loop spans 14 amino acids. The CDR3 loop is CASSKLTSSYEQYV. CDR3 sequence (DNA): TGTGCCAGCAGCAAACTGACAAGCTCCTACGAGCAGTACGTC.

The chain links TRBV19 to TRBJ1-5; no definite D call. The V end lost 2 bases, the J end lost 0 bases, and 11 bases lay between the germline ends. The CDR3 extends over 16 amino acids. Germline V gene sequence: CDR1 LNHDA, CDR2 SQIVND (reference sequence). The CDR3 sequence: CASSIWAADSNQPQHF. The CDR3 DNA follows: TGTGCCAGTAGTATATGGGCAGCCGATAGCAATCAGCCCCAGCATTTT.

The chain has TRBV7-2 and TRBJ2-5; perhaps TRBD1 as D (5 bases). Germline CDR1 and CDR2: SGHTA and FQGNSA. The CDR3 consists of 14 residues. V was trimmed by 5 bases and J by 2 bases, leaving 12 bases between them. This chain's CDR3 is CASSPSWTQETQYF. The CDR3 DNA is TGTGCCAGCAGCCCCTCTTGGACACAAGAGACCCAGTACTTC.